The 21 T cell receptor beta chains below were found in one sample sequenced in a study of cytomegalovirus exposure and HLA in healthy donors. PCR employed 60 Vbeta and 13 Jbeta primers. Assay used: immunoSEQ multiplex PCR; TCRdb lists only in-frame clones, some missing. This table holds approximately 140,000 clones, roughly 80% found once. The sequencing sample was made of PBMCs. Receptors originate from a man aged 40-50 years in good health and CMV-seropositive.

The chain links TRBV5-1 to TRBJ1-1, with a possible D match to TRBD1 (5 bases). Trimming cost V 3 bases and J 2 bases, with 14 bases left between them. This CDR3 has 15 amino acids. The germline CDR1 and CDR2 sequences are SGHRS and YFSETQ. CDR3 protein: CASSSYLTDNTEAFF. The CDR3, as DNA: TGCGCCAGCAGCTCCTACCTGACAGATAACACTGAAGCTTTCTTT.

CDR3 sequence reads: CASRAAEREQSGAHNTEAFF. The DNA for the CDR3 is TGCGCCAGCAGGGCGGCAGAGCGCGAACAGAGCGGGGCGCATAACACTGAAGCTTTCTTT. The chain employs TRBV10-1 and TRBJ1-1; D possibly corresponds to TRBD1 (5 bases). The CDR3 length is 20 residues. CDR1 is WNHNN, CDR2 SYGVQD, per germline (reference sequence). The germline V and J ends were trimmed by 6 bases and 2 bases, with 31 bases remaining between them.

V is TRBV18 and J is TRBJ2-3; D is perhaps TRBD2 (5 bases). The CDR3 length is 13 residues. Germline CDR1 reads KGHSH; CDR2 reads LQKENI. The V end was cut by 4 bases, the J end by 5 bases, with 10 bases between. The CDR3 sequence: CASSRLSGDTQYF. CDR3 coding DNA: TGTGCCAGCTCACGACTAAGTGGAGATACGCAGTATTTT.

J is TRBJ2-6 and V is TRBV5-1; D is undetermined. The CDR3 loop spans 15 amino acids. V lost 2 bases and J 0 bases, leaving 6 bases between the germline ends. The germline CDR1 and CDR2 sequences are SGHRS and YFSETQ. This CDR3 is CASSFSNSGANVLTF. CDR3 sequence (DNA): TGCGCCAGCAGCTTTTCCAACTCTGGGGCCAACGTCCTGACTTTC.

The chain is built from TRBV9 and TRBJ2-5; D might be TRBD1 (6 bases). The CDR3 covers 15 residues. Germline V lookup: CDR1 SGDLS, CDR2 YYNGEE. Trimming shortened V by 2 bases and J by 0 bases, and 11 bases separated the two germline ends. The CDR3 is CASSVGQDYQETQYF. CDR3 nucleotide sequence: TGTGCCAGCAGCGTGGGACAAGACTACCAAGAGACCCAGTACTTC.

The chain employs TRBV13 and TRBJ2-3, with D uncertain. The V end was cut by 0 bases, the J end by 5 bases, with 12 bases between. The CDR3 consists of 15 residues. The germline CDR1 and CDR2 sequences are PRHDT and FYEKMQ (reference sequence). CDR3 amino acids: CASSLGGGRGDTQYF. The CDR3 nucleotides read TGTGCCAGCAGCTTAGGAGGTGGCCGAGGAGATACGCAGTATTTT. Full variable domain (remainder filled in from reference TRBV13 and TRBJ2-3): AAGVIQSPRHLIKEKRETATLKCYPIPRHDTVYWYQQGPGQDPQFLISFYEKMQSDKGSIPDRFSAQQFSDYHSELNMSSLELGDSALYFCASSLGGGRGDTQYFGPGTRLTVL.

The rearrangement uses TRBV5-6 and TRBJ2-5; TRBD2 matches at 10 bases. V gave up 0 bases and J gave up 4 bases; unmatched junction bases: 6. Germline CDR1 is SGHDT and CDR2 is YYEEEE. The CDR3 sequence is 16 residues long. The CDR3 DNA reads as TGTGCCAGCAGCTTGGTAGCGGGAGGCAGGGGAGAGACCCAGTACTTC. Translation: CASSLVAGGRGETQYF. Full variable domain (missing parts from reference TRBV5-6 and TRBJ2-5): DAGVTQSPTHLIKTRGQQVTLRCSPKSGHDTVSWYQQALGQGPQFIFQYYEEEERQRGNFPDRFSGHQFPNYSSELNVNALLLGDSALYLCASSLVAGGRGETQYFGPGTRLLVL.

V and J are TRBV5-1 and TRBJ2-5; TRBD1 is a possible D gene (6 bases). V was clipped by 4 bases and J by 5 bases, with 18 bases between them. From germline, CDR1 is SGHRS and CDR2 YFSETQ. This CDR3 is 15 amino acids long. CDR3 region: CASSILQGPRETQYF. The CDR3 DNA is TGCGCCAGCAGCATACTACAGGGTCCCCGGGAGACCCAGTACTTC.

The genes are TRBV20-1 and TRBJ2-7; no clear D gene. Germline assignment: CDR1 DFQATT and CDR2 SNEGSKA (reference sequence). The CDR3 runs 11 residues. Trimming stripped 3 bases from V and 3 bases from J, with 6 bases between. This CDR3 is CSASNNYEQYF. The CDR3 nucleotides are TGCAGTGCTAGTAACAACTACGAGCAGTACTTC.

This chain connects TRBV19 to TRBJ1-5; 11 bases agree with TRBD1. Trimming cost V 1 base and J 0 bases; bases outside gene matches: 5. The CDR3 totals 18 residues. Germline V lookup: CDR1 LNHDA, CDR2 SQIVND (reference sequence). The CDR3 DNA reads TGTGCCAGTAGTATAGGCAGGACAGGGGGCTATAGCAATCAGCCCCAGCATTTT. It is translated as CASSIGRTGGYSNQPQHF. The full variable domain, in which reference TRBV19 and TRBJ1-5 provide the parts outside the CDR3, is DGGITQSPKYLFRKEGQNVTLSCEQNLNHDAMYWYRQDPGQGLRLIYYSQIVNDFQKGDIAEGYSVSREKKESFPLTVTSAQKNPTAFYLCASSIGRTGGYSNQPQHFGDGTRLSIL.

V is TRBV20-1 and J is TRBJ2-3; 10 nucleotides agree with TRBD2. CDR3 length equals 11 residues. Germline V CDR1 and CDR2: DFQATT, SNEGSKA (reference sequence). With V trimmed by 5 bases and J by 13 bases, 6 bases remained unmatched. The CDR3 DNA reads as TGCAGTGCTCGTCTCGGGACTAGCGAGTATTTT. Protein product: CSARLGTSEYF.

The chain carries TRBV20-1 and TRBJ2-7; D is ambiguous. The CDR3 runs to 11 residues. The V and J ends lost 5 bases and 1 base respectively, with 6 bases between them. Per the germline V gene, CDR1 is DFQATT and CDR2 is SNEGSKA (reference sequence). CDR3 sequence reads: CSAYSSYEQYF. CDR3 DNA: TGCAGTGCTTACAGTTCCTACGAGCAGTACTTC.

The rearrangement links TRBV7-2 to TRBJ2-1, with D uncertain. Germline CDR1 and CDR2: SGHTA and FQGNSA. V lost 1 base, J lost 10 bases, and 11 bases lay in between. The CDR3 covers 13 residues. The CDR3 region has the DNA TGTGCCAGCAGCTTAGTGCCAGTCCGAGAGCAGTTCTTC. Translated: CASSLVPVREQFF. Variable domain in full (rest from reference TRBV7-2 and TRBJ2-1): GAGVSQSPSNKVTEKGKDVELRCDPISGHTALYWYRQSLGQGLEFLIYFQGNSAPDKSGLPSDRFSAERTGGSVSTLTIQRTQQEDSAVYLCASSLVPVREQFFGPGTRLTVL.

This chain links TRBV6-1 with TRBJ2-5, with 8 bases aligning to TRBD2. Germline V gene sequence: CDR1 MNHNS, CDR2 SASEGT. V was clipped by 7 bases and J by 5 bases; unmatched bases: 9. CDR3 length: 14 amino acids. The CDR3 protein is CASKMGLVAETQYF. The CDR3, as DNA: TGTGCCAGCAAGATGGGACTAGTGGCGGAGACCCAGTACTTC.

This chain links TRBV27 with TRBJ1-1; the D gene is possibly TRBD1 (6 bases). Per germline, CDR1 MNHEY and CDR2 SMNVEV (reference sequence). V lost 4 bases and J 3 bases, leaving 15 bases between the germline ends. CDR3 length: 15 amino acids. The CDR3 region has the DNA TGTGCCAGCAGTTCCAACAGGGCCTCAGACACTGAAGCTTTCTTT. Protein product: CASSSNRASDTEAFF.

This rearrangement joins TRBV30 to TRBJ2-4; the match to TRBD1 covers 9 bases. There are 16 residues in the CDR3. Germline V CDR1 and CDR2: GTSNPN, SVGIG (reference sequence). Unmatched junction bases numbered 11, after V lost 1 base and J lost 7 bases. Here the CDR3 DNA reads TGTGCCTGGAGTGCTTCCCGGACAGGGGCGAGGAACATTCAGTACTTC. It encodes CAWSASRTGARNIQYF. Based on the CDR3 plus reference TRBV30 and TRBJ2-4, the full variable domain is SQTIHQWPATLVQPVGSPLSLECTVEGTSNPNLYWYRQAAGRGLQLLFYSVGIGQISSEVPQNLSASRPQDRQFILSSKKLLLSDSGFYLCAWSASRTGARNIQYFGAGTRLSVL.

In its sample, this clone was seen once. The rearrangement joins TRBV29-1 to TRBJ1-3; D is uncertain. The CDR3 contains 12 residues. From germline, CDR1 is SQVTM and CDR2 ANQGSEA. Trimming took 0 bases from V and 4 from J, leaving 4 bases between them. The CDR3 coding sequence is TGCAGCGTTGAAGAGTTAGGAAACACCATATATTTT. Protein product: CSVEELGNTIYF.

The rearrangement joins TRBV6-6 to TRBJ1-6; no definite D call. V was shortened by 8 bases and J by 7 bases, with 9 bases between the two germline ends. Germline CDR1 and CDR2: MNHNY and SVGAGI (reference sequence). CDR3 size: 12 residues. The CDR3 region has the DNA TGTGCCAGCGAGGGTATGAATTCACCCCTCCACTTT. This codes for CASEGMNSPLHF.

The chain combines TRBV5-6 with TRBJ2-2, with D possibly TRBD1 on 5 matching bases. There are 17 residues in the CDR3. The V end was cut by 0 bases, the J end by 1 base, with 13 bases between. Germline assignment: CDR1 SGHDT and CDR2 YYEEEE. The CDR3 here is CASSLDEAGRNTGELFF. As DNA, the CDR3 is TGTGCCAGCAGCTTGGATGAGGCAGGGCGGAACACCGGGGAGCTGTTTTTT. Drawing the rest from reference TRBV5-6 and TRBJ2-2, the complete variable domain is DAGVTQSPTHLIKTRGQQVTLRCSPKSGHDTVSWYQQALGQGPQFIFQYYEEEERQRGNFPDRFSGHQFPNYSSELNVNALLLGDSALYLCASSLDEAGRNTGELFFGEGSRLTVL.

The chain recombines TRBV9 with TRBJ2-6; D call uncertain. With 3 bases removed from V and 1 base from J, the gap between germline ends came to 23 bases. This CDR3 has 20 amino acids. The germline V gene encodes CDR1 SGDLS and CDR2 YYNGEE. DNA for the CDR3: TGTGCCAGCAGCGCCCCCCTGATTGCGGCCCTCAATTCTGGGGCCAACGTCCTGACTTTC. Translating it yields CASSAPLIAALNSGANVLTF.

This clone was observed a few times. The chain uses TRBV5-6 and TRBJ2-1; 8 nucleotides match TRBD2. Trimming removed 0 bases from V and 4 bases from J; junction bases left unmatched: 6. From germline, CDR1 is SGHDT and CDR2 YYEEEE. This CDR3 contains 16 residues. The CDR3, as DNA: TGTGCCAGCAGCTTGGAAAGCGGGAGTTATTACAATGAGCAGTTCTTC. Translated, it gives CASSLESGSYYNEQFF.